These 22 T cell receptor beta chains came from one sample sequenced in a study of T cell responses to AZD1222 COVID-19 vaccine. Sequenced by immunoSEQ multiplex PCR; TCRdb stores in-frame clones only, minus some. The table includes 140,000 to 150,000 clones, roughly 92% detected once. The source material was peripheral blood, sampled on day 0 of AZD1222 vaccination. These receptor sequences come from an adult in good health.

The rearrangement uses TRBV6-2 or TRBV6-3 and TRBJ2-2; D unclear. Germline-derived CDR1 and CDR2 are MNHEY and SVGEGT. This CDR3 has 16 amino acids. Deletions cut 2 bases from V and 1 base from J, with 11 bases between. The CDR3 DNA reads TGTGCCAGCAGTTACAGTGGTTTTTGGAACACCGGGGAGCTGTTTTTT. It specifies CASSYSGFWNTGELFF.

The chain is built from TRBV5-1 and TRBJ2-3, with D perhaps TRBD2 (5 bases). This CDR3 has 13 amino acids. CDR1 and CDR2 from the germline V gene are SGHRS and YFSETQ. Trimming shortened V by 2 bases and J by 2 bases, and 6 bases separated the two germline ends. In nucleotides, the CDR3 is TGCGCCAGCAGCTTAGACTACACAGATACGCAGTATTTT. This translates into CASSLDYTDTQYF.

This chain connects TRBV19 to TRBJ2-7; 9 bases are shared with TRBD1. Germline lookup yields CDR1 LNHDA and CDR2 SQIVND (reference sequence). The CDR3 contains 13 residues. Losses at the gene ends were 4 bases for V and 7 bases for J; bases not matched to a gene: 5. CDR3 in amino acids: CASSKQGAGEQYF. The CDR3 DNA follows: TGTGCCAGTAGTAAACAGGGGGCTGGAGAGCAGTACTTC.

V usage is TRBV27 and J usage is TRBJ2-1; possible D gene TRBD1, 5 bases. CDR1 and CDR2 (germline): MNHEY, SMNVEV (reference sequence). V was cut by 4 bases and J by 10 bases, with 11 bases left in between. CDR3 length equals 12 residues. The CDR3 nucleotides read TGTGCCAGCAGTTATTCAGGGTCAGAGCAGTTCTTC. This sequence encodes CASSYSGSEQFF.

This clone has only one observation. The rearrangement links TRBV19 to TRBJ2-6; D perhaps matches TRBD1 (6 bases). This CDR3 is 16 amino acids long. Germline CDR1 is LNHDA and CDR2 is SQIVND (reference sequence). The germline V and J ends were trimmed by 7 bases and 5 bases, with 18 bases remaining between them. CDR3 in amino acids: CASKDPTGGRANVLTF. CDR3 DNA sequence: TGTGCCAGTAAGGATCCGACAGGAGGAAGGGCCAACGTCCTGACTTTC.

The chain has TRBV28 and TRBJ2-7; D call uncertain. This CDR3 spans 13 amino acids. V lost 6 bases to trimming and J lost 3 bases, with 12 bases between them. Germline V gene lookup returns CDR1 MDHEN and CDR2 SYDVKM. The CDR3 reads CASSTEQYYEQYF. The CDR3 DNA is TGTGCCAGCAGCACAGAACAATACTACGAGCAGTACTTC.

This chain links TRBV6-5 with TRBJ1-1, with a weak D call TRBD1 (6 bases). The germline V gene encodes CDR1 MNHEY and CDR2 SVGAGI. The CDR3 is 15 residues long. Trimming removed 5 bases from V and 6 bases from J, with 19 bases in between. The CDR3 loop reads CASSREGGLMAEAFF. The CDR3 bases are TGTGCCAGCAGTCGGGAAGGGGGTTTGATGGCTGAAGCTTTCTTT.

The chain employs TRBV7-8 and TRBJ1-2; D gene unclear. Germline lookup yields CDR1 SGHVS and CDR2 FQNEAQ. The CDR3 is made up of 14 amino acids. V gave up 4 bases and J gave up 0 bases, with 9 bases separating them. The CDR3 sequence is CASSSGVPNYGYTF. The CDR3 bases are TGTGCCAGCAGCTCCGGGGTTCCTAACTATGGCTACACCTTC.

This chain links TRBV27 with TRBJ2-7, with TRBD1 identical over 9 bases. CDR3 length: 14 residues. Germline V gene data show CDR1 as MNHEY and CDR2 as SMNVEV (reference sequence). The trim removed 3 bases at V and 5 bases at J, leaving 5 bases unmatched. The CDR3 protein is CASSLGTGKNEQYF. CDR3 DNA sequence: TGTGCCAGCAGTTTGGGGACAGGGAAGAACGAGCAGTACTTC.

The rearrangement uses TRBV7-3 and TRBJ1-2; D unresolved. CDR3 length: 15 residues. V was cut by 0 bases and J by 9 bases, with 17 bases left in between. CDR1 and CDR2 from the germline V gene are SGHTA and FQGTGA. The CDR3 reads CASSLTGRPPGRYTF. DNA for the CDR3: TGTGCCAGCAGCTTAACGGGCAGGCCCCCTGGGCGCTACACCTTC.

The chain recombines TRBV19 with TRBJ2-7; 7 nucleotides agree with TRBD2. The length of the CDR3 is 13 residues. J gave up 6 bases and V 7 bases, and 9 bases lay outside the gene matches. Germline V lookup: CDR1 LNHDA, CDR2 SQIVND (reference sequence). The CDR3 DNA reads TGTGCCAGTATGGTCGGCCCGGGAGGCGAGCAGTACTTC. It encodes CASMVGPGGEQYF.

The CDR3 coding sequence is TGCGCCAGCAGCCAAGATGGGACTAGCGGATACAATGAGCAGTTCTTC. It encodes CASSQDGTSGYNEQFF. V and J are TRBV4-3 and TRBJ2-1; 11 bases are shared with TRBD2. The V and J ends lost 0 bases and 4 bases, in that order; junction bases with no gene match: 2. The CDR3 is made up of 16 amino acids. Germline CDR1 LGHNA, CDR2 YSLEER.

This chain uses TRBV10-1 with TRBJ1-1, with D tentatively TRBD1 (6 bases). The V gene lost 1 base and the J gene lost 0 bases, with 9 bases spanning the gap. This CDR3 contains 15 residues. Germline lookup yields CDR1 WNHNN and CDR2 SYGVQD (reference sequence). CDR3 amino acids: CASSELRGVNTEAFF. In DNA, the CDR3 is TGCGCCAGCAGTGAGTTGAGGGGGGTGAACACTGAAGCTTTCTTT.

The rearrangement joins TRBV5-1 to TRBJ2-5, with 8 bases aligning to TRBD2. The J segment lost 5 bases and the V segment lost 3 bases, leaving 12 bases of the junction unmatched. Germline V lookup: CDR1 SGHRS, CDR2 YFSETQ. CDR3 length equals 16 residues. The CDR3 reads CASSWGPQREKETQYF. CDR3 DNA sequence: TGCGCCAGCAGCTGGGGCCCCCAGCGGGAGAAGGAGACCCAGTACTTC.

This clone is a singleton in its sample. The V and J genes are TRBV18 and TRBJ2-5; 12 bases map to TRBD2. The CDR3 length is 17 residues. V lost 0 bases to trimming and J lost 2 bases; unmatched junction nucleotides: 4. Germline CDR1 KGHSH, CDR2 LQKENI. The CDR3 nucleotides read TGTGCCAGCTCACCACCGAGACTAGCGGGAGAACAAGAGACCCAGTACTTC. This encodes CASSPPRLAGEQETQYF.

The rearrangement uses TRBV11-2 and TRBJ2-1; 8 nucleotides agree with TRBD2. Trimming took 6 bases from V and 8 from J; bases not matched to a gene: 9. CDR1 is SGHAT, CDR2 FQNNGV, per germline. The CDR3 totals 14 residues. CDR3 residues: CASRTGTRAHEQFF. Written as DNA, the CDR3 is TGTGCCAGCAGGACCGGGACTAGGGCCCATGAGCAGTTCTTC.

This clone appeared a few times. The genes are TRBV18 and TRBJ2-1; 8 bases align to TRBD2. Trimming took 3 bases from V and 6 from J; bases not matched to a gene: 4. From germline, CDR1 is KGHSH and CDR2 LQKENI. The CDR3 is 14 amino acids. The CDR3 region has the DNA TGTGCCAGCTCACCCTGGACTAGCAGCAATGAGCAGTTCTTC. It encodes CASSPWTSSNEQFF.

The chain links TRBV9 to TRBJ2-7, with no clear D. The CDR3 is 14 amino acids. In germline, CDR1 is SGDLS, CDR2 YYNGEE. V gave up 0 bases and J gave up 6 bases, with 13 bases separating them. Here the CDR3 DNA reads TGTGCCAGCAGCGTAGGCCCTACCATGGGCGAGCAGTACTTC. Encoded protein: CASSVGPTMGEQYF.

Here the CDR3 reads CASSNRYTQYF. The CDR3 DNA follows: TGTGCCAGCAGTAACCGATATACGCAGTATTTT. The rearrangement links TRBV27 to TRBJ2-3, with D uncertain. V was cut by 5 bases and J by 7 bases, with 7 bases left in between. The CDR3 contains 11 residues. Per germline, CDR1 MNHEY and CDR2 SMNVEV (reference sequence).

This rearrangement joins TRBV7-2 to TRBJ1-5; maybe TRBD1 (5 bases). CDR1 is SGHTA, CDR2 FQGNSA, per germline. Trimming removed 3 bases at V and 4 bases at J, with 13 bases between. The CDR3 covers 15 residues. The CDR3 loop is CASSLDIPGNQPQHF. The CDR3 DNA is TGTGCCAGCAGCTTGGACATCCCGGGAAATCAGCCCCAGCATTTT. The entire variable domain, with the rest obtained from reference TRBV7-2 and TRBJ1-5, is as follows: GAGVSQSPSNKVTEKGKDVELRCDPISGHTALYWYRQSLGQGLEFLIYFQGNSAPDKSGLPSDRFSAERTGGSVSTLTIQRTQQEDSAVYLCASSLDIPGNQPQHFGDGTRLSIL.

The gene calls are TRBV6-1 and TRBJ2-7, with D unclear. The CDR3 covers 15 residues. Germline-derived CDR1 and CDR2 are MNHNS and SASEGT. The V and J ends lost 0 bases and 1 base respectively, with 10 bases between them. The DNA of the CDR3 is TGTGCCAGCAGTGAAGCCGGTGCCGGATCCTACGAGCAGTACTTC. This codes for CASSEAGAGSYEQYF.

The CDR3 nucleotides read TGCGCCAGCAGCTTGTGGACAGAGACTGAAGCTTTCTTT. Protein product: CASSLWTETEAFF. The V call is TRBV5-1, the J call TRBJ1-1; the D gene is possibly TRBD1 (6 bases). The V gene lost 1 base and the J gene lost 5 bases, with 9 bases spanning the gap. The CDR3 covers 13 residues. The germline V gene has CDR1 SGHRS and CDR2 YFSETQ.